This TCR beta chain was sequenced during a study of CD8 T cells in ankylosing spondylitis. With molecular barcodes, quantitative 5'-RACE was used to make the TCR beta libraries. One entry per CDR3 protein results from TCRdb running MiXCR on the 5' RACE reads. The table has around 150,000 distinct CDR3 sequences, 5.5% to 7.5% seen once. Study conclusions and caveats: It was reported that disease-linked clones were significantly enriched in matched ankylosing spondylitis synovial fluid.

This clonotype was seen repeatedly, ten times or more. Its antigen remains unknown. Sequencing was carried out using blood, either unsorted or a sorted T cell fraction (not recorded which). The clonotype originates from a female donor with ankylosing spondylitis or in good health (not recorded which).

CDR3 loop: CASSSIAGGNYNEQFF. The CDR3 nucleotides read TGCGCCAGCAGCTCTATAGCGGGGGGGAACTACAATGAGCAGTTCTTC. V usage is TRBV5-1 and J usage is TRBJ2-1; 11 nucleotides agree with TRBD2. V gave up 3 bases and J gave up 3 bases; unmatched junction bases: 5. Germline V gene lookup returns CDR1 SGHRS and CDR2 YFSETQ. The CDR3 contains 16 residues.